These T cell receptor beta chains were read from a single sample in a study of blood T cell repertoires in COVID-19. TCRdb's table, derived via immunoSEQ multiplex PCR, lists solely in-frame clones and lacks some. The sample consists of 150,000 to 200,000 clones, 86% of them appearing once. Sequencing input: peripheral blood. The receptors originated from a man aged 18 to 29 with acute or convalescent COVID-19. Both conserved end residues are part of each CDR3. Each record gives: D gene, V gene, clone size, J gene, CDR3 DNA, CDR3 protein. D genes are given only for firm matches. Expanded clones are given a class, and other clones once, few, many or no size at all.

D gene: .
V gene: TRBV7-8
clone size: .
J gene: TRBJ1-2
CDR3 DNA: TGTGCCAGCAGCTTAACAGGGCATGGCTACACCTTC
CDR3 protein: CASSLTGHGYTF

D gene: .
V gene: TRBV6-5
clone size: .
J gene: TRBJ2-5
CDR3 DNA: TGTGCCAGCACCGCCGGGACACGAGAGACCCAGTACTTC
CDR3 protein: CASTAGTRETQYF

D gene: .
V gene: TRBV28
clone size: .
J gene: TRBJ1-5
CDR3 DNA: TGTGCCAGCAGTCACGATCGGTACCTTCCGGGCGGGGGGAGCAATCAGCCCCAGCATTTT
CDR3 protein: CASSHDRYLPGGGSNQPQHF

D gene: .
V gene: TRBV9
clone size: few
J gene: TRBJ2-1
CDR3 DNA: TGTGCCAGCAGCGTATTCCCAGGGAATAATGAGCAGTTCTTC
CDR3 protein: CASSVFPGNNEQFF

D gene: TRBD1
V gene: TRBV7-9
clone size: .
J gene: TRBJ2-7
CDR3 DNA: TGTGCCAGCAGGGACAGGGTCTCCTACGAGCAGTACTTC
CDR3 protein: CASRDRVSYEQYF

D gene: TRBD1
V gene: TRBV5-4
clone size: .
J gene: TRBJ2-2
CDR3 DNA: TGTGCCAGCAGCTCGAAACTTCAGGGGGTTCGGAACACCGGGGAGCTGTTTTTT
CDR3 protein: CASSSKLQGVRNTGELFF

D gene: TRBD1
V gene: TRBV4-2
clone size: .
J gene: TRBJ1-3
CDR3 DNA: TGTGCCAGCAGCCAACGGGGACAGGGGGCGACGGGTGGAAACACCATATATTTT
CDR3 protein: CASSQRGQGATGGNTIYF

D gene: .
V gene: TRBV9
clone size: .
J gene: TRBJ1-2
CDR3 DNA: TGTGCCAGCAGCGTAGATCTGGTTGCGGGGTTTGGCTACACCTTC
CDR3 protein: CASSVDLVAGFGYTF

D gene: TRBD1
V gene: TRBV24-1
clone size: .
J gene: TRBJ2-1
CDR3 DNA: TGTGCCACCAGTGACGAGGGACAGGGCTACAATGAGCAGTTCTTC
CDR3 protein: CATSDEGQGYNEQFF

D gene: .
V gene: TRBV3-1/TRBV3-2
clone size: few
J gene: TRBJ1-3
CDR3 DNA: TGTGCCAGCAGCCAACTTCCCGGAGTTGGCTCTGGAAACACCATATATTTT
CDR3 protein: CASSQLPGVGSGNTIYF

D gene: TRBD1
V gene: TRBV7-9
clone size: .
J gene: TRBJ2-1
CDR3 DNA: TGTGCCAGCAGCTTGCCCGGGACAGGGGACAATGAGCAGTTCTTC
CDR3 protein: CASSLPGTGDNEQFF

D gene: TRBD2
V gene: TRBV6-5
clone size: .
J gene: TRBJ2-2
CDR3 DNA: TGTGCCAGCAGTTGGGGGGGCGGGGAGCTGTTTTTT
CDR3 protein: CASSWGGGELFF

D gene: .
V gene: TRBV7-9
clone size: .
J gene: TRBJ1-2
CDR3 DNA: TGTGCCAGCAGAGAGGAGGACTATGGCTACACCTTC
CDR3 protein: CASREEDYGYTF

D gene: .
V gene: TRBV30
clone size: .
J gene: TRBJ1-2
CDR3 DNA: TGTGCCTGGAGGACCGGCAGGCTCTATGGCTACACCTTC
CDR3 protein: CAWRTGRLYGYTF

D gene: .
V gene: TRBV5-1
clone size: .
J gene: TRBJ2-5
CDR3 DNA: TGCGCCCAGAGGGGGGGGGCCTGGGAAGAGACCCAGTACTTC
CDR3 protein: CAQRGGAWEETQYF

D gene: TRBD1
V gene: TRBV11-2
clone size: once
J gene: TRBJ1-2
CDR3 DNA: TGTGCCAGCAGCTTAGGACAGGGGATCTACTACACCTTC
CDR3 protein: CASSLGQGIYYTF

D gene: .
V gene: TRBV6-5
clone size: .
J gene: TRBJ1-4
CDR3 DNA: TGTGCCAGCAGTTACAAGGGGGCTAATGAAAAACTGTTTTTT
CDR3 protein: CASSYKGANEKLFF

D gene: .
V gene: TRBV25-1
clone size: .
J gene: TRBJ1-2
CDR3 DNA: TGTGCCAGCAGTGACGCAGGCTATGGCTACACCTTC
CDR3 protein: CASSDAGYGYTF

D gene: TRBD2
V gene: TRBV15
clone size: .
J gene: TRBJ2-5
CDR3 DNA: TGTGCCACCAGCAGTTTAGCGGGGGGGGCGGAGGCCCAGTACTTC
CDR3 protein: CATSSLAGGAEAQYF

D gene: .
V gene: TRBV24-1
clone size: .
J gene: TRBJ2-5
CDR3 DNA: TGTGCCACCAGTGATTTCAGCAGGGAAGAGACCCAGTACTTC
CDR3 protein: CATSDFSREETQYF

D gene: TRBD1
V gene: TRBV3-1/TRBV3-2
clone size: .
J gene: TRBJ2-7
CDR3 DNA: TGTGCCAGCAGCCAAGCGGAGACAGGGTGGTGGGAGCAGTACTTC
CDR3 protein: CASSQAETGWWEQYF

D gene: TRBD1
V gene: TRBV7-8
clone size: .
J gene: TRBJ2-2
CDR3 DNA: TGTGCCAGCAGCTTGCGGGACAGGACCGGGGAGCTGTTTTTT
CDR3 protein: CASSLRDRTGELFF

D gene: TRBD1
V gene: TRBV9
clone size: .
J gene: TRBJ1-4
CDR3 DNA: TGTGCCAGCAGCCCCCGGCAGGGGGGATTTAATGAAAAACTGTTTTTT
CDR3 protein: CASSPRQGGFNEKLFF

D gene: .
V gene: TRBV5-8
clone size: once
J gene: TRBJ1-1
CDR3 DNA: TGTGCCAGCAGCCCGGGTGAGGTGGCGGTAGGGGCCCCAAACACTGAAGCTTTCTTT
CDR3 protein: CASSPGEVAVGAPNTEAFF

D gene: TRBD1
V gene: TRBV5-1
clone size: .
J gene: TRBJ2-7
CDR3 DNA: TGCGCCAGCAGCACCGGGACAGGGAAATTTAACGAGCAGTACTTC
CDR3 protein: CASSTGTGKFNEQYF

D gene: .
V gene: TRBV11-1
clone size: .
J gene: TRBJ2-3
CDR3 DNA: TGTGCCAGCAGCTTAGGTCCGAGGGCCTGGACAGATACGCAGTATTTT
CDR3 protein: CASSLGPRAWTDTQYF

D gene: TRBD1
V gene: TRBV29-1
clone size: .
J gene: TRBJ1-1
CDR3 DNA: TGCAGCGGAAGTCGACAGGGAACTGAAGCTTTCTTT
CDR3 protein: CSGSRQGTEAFF

D gene: .
V gene: TRBV18
clone size: .
J gene: TRBJ1-3
CDR3 DNA: TGTGCCAGCTCACCACTGATCACGGTCCTCTCTGGAAACACCATATATTTT
CDR3 protein: CASSPLITVLSGNTIYF

D gene: TRBD1
V gene: TRBV5-1
clone size: .
J gene: TRBJ1-1
CDR3 DNA: TGCGCCAGCAGCCCGGGGGACAGGGTAATGTACGCTGAAGCTTTCTTT
CDR3 protein: CASSPGDRVMYAEAFF

D gene: .
V gene: TRBV25-1
clone size: .
J gene: TRBJ1-6
CDR3 DNA: TGTGCCAGCAGTCGGACTACCTATAATTCACCCCTCCACTTT
CDR3 protein: CASSRTTYNSPLHF

D gene: TRBD1
V gene: TRBV5-1
clone size: .
J gene: TRBJ2-5
CDR3 DNA: TGCGCCAGCAGCTTACAGGGGCGTGGGGAGACCCAGTACTTC
CDR3 protein: CASSLQGRGETQYF

D gene: .
V gene: TRBV7-9
clone size: .
J gene: TRBJ1-2
CDR3 DNA: TGTGCCATTGACGCCAGGGTAGGCTATGGCTACACCTTC
CDR3 protein: CAIDARVGYGYTF

D gene: TRBD1
V gene: TRBV27
clone size: .
J gene: TRBJ2-7
CDR3 DNA: TGTGCCAGCAGTGGTTGGCGACAGGGGAGCCACGAGCAGTACTTC
CDR3 protein: CASSGWRQGSHEQYF

D gene: TRBD1
V gene: TRBV14
clone size: .
J gene: TRBJ2-6
CDR3 DNA: TGTGCCAGCAGCCCCTGGACAGGGGGGACCTCTGGGGCCAACGTCCTGACTTTC
CDR3 protein: CASSPWTGGTSGANVLTF

D gene: .
V gene: TRBV5-1
clone size: .
J gene: TRBJ1-1
CDR3 DNA: TGCGCCAGCAGCTTGGATAGCCTAGAGGGCACTGAAGCTTTCTTT
CDR3 protein: CASSLDSLEGTEAFF

D gene: TRBD1
V gene: TRBV7-3
clone size: .
J gene: TRBJ2-6
CDR3 DNA: TGTGCCAGCACCATGGAGCCCAGGGGGCGTGCCCCGCGGGGCGTCCTGACTTTC
CDR3 protein: CASTMEPRGRAPRGVLTF

D gene: TRBD2
V gene: TRBV30
clone size: .
J gene: TRBJ2-1
CDR3 DNA: TGTGCCTGGAGGTGGAGCGGGAGCTCCTACAATGAGCAGTTCTTC
CDR3 protein: CAWRWSGSSYNEQFF

D gene: TRBD1
V gene: TRBV7-9
clone size: .
J gene: TRBJ1-2
CDR3 DNA: TGTGCCAGCAGCTTAGGAGGACAGGGGATTGGCTACACCTTC
CDR3 protein: CASSLGGQGIGYTF

D gene: .
V gene: TRBV12-3/TRBV12-4
clone size: .
J gene: TRBJ2-1
CDR3 DNA: TGTGCCAGCAGTTTCCGTAATGAGCAGTTCTTC
CDR3 protein: CASSFRNEQFF

D gene: .
V gene: TRBV7-9
clone size: .
J gene: TRBJ2-1
CDR3 DNA: TGTGCCAGCAGCTTAGAGAGGCGCAGGGGCCCCTACAATGAGCAGTTCTTC
CDR3 protein: CASSLERRRGPYNEQFF

D gene: .
V gene: TRBV3-1/TRBV3-2
clone size: .
J gene: TRBJ2-3
CDR3 DNA: TGTGCCAGCAGCCAAGACGTGGGGAGCGCAGATACGCAGTATTTT
CDR3 protein: CASSQDVGSADTQYF

D gene: TRBD1
V gene: TRBV6-5
clone size: .
J gene: TRBJ1-5
CDR3 DNA: TGTGCCAGCACTACGGACAGGGTCAATCAGCCCCAGCATTTT
CDR3 protein: CASTTDRVNQPQHF

D gene: .
V gene: TRBV19
clone size: .
J gene: TRBJ1-2
CDR3 DNA: TGTGCCAGTATGAGGGAGACACCCGTCGGTGGCTACACCTTC
CDR3 protein: CASMRETPVGGYTF

D gene: .
V gene: TRBV6-2/TRBV6-3
clone size: once
J gene: TRBJ1-4
CDR3 DNA: TGTGCCAGCAGTTACTCCGGGATTGAAAAACTGTTTTTT
CDR3 protein: CASSYSGIEKLFF

D gene: .
V gene: TRBV30
clone size: .
J gene: TRBJ2-3
CDR3 DNA: TGTGCCTGGAGTGTAGGGCAGGGGCTTGGTACGCAGTATTTT
CDR3 protein: CAWSVGQGLGTQYF

D gene: TRBD1
V gene: TRBV7-9
clone size: .
J gene: TRBJ1-1
CDR3 DNA: TGTGCCAGCAGCCTAGTTAGCCGGCGGACAGGAAGTGAAGCTTTCTTT
CDR3 protein: CASSLVSRRTGSEAFF

D gene: TRBD2
V gene: TRBV7-9
clone size: once
J gene: TRBJ2-1
CDR3 DNA: TGTGCCAGCAGCTTACTACTAGCGGCGAACAATGAGCAGTTCTTC
CDR3 protein: CASSLLLAANNEQFF

D gene: TRBD1
V gene: TRBV24-1
clone size: once
J gene: TRBJ1-2
CDR3 DNA: TGTGCCACCAGTTCAGATGGGACAGTAAATGGCTACACCTTC
CDR3 protein: CATSSDGTVNGYTF

D gene: TRBD1
V gene: TRBV6-4
clone size: .
J gene: TRBJ1-1
CDR3 DNA: TGTGCCAGCAGTGACACGGACAGGGGAACTGAAGCTTTCTTT
CDR3 protein: CASSDTDRGTEAFF

D gene: .
V gene: TRBV3-1/TRBV3-2
clone size: many
J gene: TRBJ2-7
CDR3 DNA: TGTGCCAGCAGCCAAGGCGGGATACGAGGGGAGCAGTACTTC
CDR3 protein: CASSQGGIRGEQYF

D gene: TRBD1
V gene: TRBV7-9
clone size: .
J gene: TRBJ1-1
CDR3 DNA: TGTGCCAGCAGCCCCCGGGACAGGAACACTGAAGCTTTCTTT
CDR3 protein: CASSPRDRNTEAFF